Listed below are T cell receptor beta chains from one sample, sequenced in a study of blood T cell repertoires in COVID-19. Repertoires were generated with immunoSEQ multiplex PCR, while TCRdb's copy carries only in-frame clones and drops some. Among around 120,000 clones, 85% to 90% were seen once, and the ten largest hold around 8%. Specimen: peripheral blood. These receptor sequences come from a man aged 70 or older who had recovered from COVID-19. The CDR3 runs from the conserved cysteine through the conserved F or W. The order of the fields is CDR3 DNA, CDR3 protein, D gene, J gene, V gene, clone size. A D gene is named only where the DNA matches it firmly. Where a row states a size, it is once, few, many or the class of an expanded clone; other rows omit it.

cdr3_nt: TGCGCCAGCAGCCGAGACTGGGGCGGCTCCTACGAGCAGTACTTC
cdr3_aa: CASSRDWGGSYEQYF
d_call: -
j_call: TRBJ2-7
v_call: TRBV4-1
clone_size: few

cdr3_nt: TGTGCCAGCAGGCTGTCCCTCGGTAACGAGCAGTACTTC
cdr3_aa: CASRLSLGNEQYF
d_call: -
j_call: TRBJ2-7
v_call: TRBV27
clone_size: -

cdr3_nt: TGTGCCTGGAGTGTCGGGGATGGCTACACCTTC
cdr3_aa: CAWSVGDGYTF
d_call: -
j_call: TRBJ1-2
v_call: TRBV30
clone_size: -

cdr3_nt: TGTGCCAGCAGTTTCCTCGGGGGAGTTGAGACCGGGGAGCTGTTTTTT
cdr3_aa: CASSFLGGVETGELFF
d_call: -
j_call: TRBJ2-2
v_call: TRBV27
clone_size: -

cdr3_nt: TGTGCCAGTAGTAGCCAGGGGGCGGATGGCTACACCTTC
cdr3_aa: CASSSQGADGYTF
d_call: TRBD1
j_call: TRBJ1-2
v_call: TRBV19
clone_size: few

cdr3_nt: TGTGCCAGCAGCCAGGCGGGGGGGCGGTACAATGAGCAGTTCTTC
cdr3_aa: CASSQAGGRYNEQFF
d_call: TRBD2
j_call: TRBJ2-1
v_call: TRBV11-2
clone_size: -

cdr3_nt: TGTGCCAGCAGCCAATTCGGTTTTGGTGAAGCTTTCTTT
cdr3_aa: CASSQFGFGEAFF
d_call: -
j_call: TRBJ1-1
v_call: TRBV3-1/TRBV3-2
clone_size: -

cdr3_nt: TGTGCCAGCAGTCCCCGGCCAGGGAACAACTATGGCTACACCTTC
cdr3_aa: CASSPRPGNNYGYTF
d_call: -
j_call: TRBJ1-2
v_call: TRBV27
clone_size: -

cdr3_nt: TGTGCCAGCAGCCATCCGGGACAGGGAAACATTCAGTACTTC
cdr3_aa: CASSHPGQGNIQYF
d_call: TRBD1
j_call: TRBJ2-4
v_call: TRBV3-1/TRBV3-2
clone_size: -

cdr3_nt: TGTGCCAGCACCTTTAGCGGGGGGGCTTACAATGAGCAGTTCTTC
cdr3_aa: CASTFSGGAYNEQFF
d_call: TRBD2
j_call: TRBJ2-1
v_call: TRBV28
clone_size: -

cdr3_nt: TGTGCCAGCATTCCGGGACTAGCGGGAGAGGAGTCCTACGAGCAGTACTTC
cdr3_aa: CASIPGLAGEESYEQYF
d_call: TRBD2
j_call: TRBJ2-7
v_call: TRBV2
clone_size: -

cdr3_nt: TGTGCCAGTAGTATAGATACAGAATTAAGCTCTGGGGCCAACGTCCTGACTTTC
cdr3_aa: CASSIDTELSSGANVLTF
d_call: -
j_call: TRBJ2-6
v_call: TRBV19
clone_size: -

cdr3_nt: TGCGCCAGCAGCCCCTCGAGCACAGGGGGAACCGGGGAGCTGTTTTTT
cdr3_aa: CASSPSSTGGTGELFF
d_call: TRBD1
j_call: TRBJ2-2
v_call: TRBV5-1
clone_size: few

cdr3_nt: TGTGCCATCAGTGAGTCCGGGACTAGAGATACGCAGTATTTT
cdr3_aa: CAISESGTRDTQYF
d_call: TRBD2
j_call: TRBJ2-3
v_call: TRBV10-3
clone_size: -

cdr3_nt: TGTGCCAGCAGTACCCCGGGGGGCAAAAACATTCAGTACTTC
cdr3_aa: CASSTPGGKNIQYF
d_call: TRBD2
j_call: TRBJ2-4
v_call: TRBV6-5
clone_size: -

cdr3_nt: TGTGCCAGCAGCTTAGCTCGGGGAGAGGCGTACGAGCAGTACTTC
cdr3_aa: CASSLARGEAYEQYF
d_call: -
j_call: TRBJ2-7
v_call: TRBV11-2
clone_size: -

cdr3_nt: TGCGCCAGCAGCTTACGTGACAGGGGCGGCACTGAAGCTTTCTTT
cdr3_aa: CASSLRDRGGTEAFF
d_call: TRBD1
j_call: TRBJ1-1
v_call: TRBV4-3
clone_size: -

cdr3_nt: TGTGCCAGAAGCTTTTCCCGACCCGAACGTCGATTCCTGGGGCAGGGGGCGAGGTGGGATGGCTACACCTTC
cdr3_aa: CARSFSRPERRFLGQGARWDGYTF
d_call: TRBD1
j_call: TRBJ1-2
v_call: TRBV5-3
clone_size: once

cdr3_nt: TGTGCCAGCAAGTCCGGGACTAGCACCGGGGAGCTGTTTTTT
cdr3_aa: CASKSGTSTGELFF
d_call: TRBD2
j_call: TRBJ2-2
v_call: TRBV5-4
clone_size: -

cdr3_nt: TGTGCCAGCAGTCTGGCGAGCGGTAGCAATCAGCCCCAGCATTTT
cdr3_aa: CASSLASGSNQPQHF
d_call: -
j_call: TRBJ1-5
v_call: TRBV28
clone_size: -

cdr3_nt: TGTGCCAGTAGTAGGGCGGGACCGGCTGAAGCTTTCTTT
cdr3_aa: CASSRAGPAEAFF
d_call: -
j_call: TRBJ1-1
v_call: TRBV19
clone_size: -

cdr3_nt: TGTGCCAGCAGTTACCCCCAGGCGCTGGAATCACCCCTCCACTTT
cdr3_aa: CASSYPQALESPLHF
d_call: -
j_call: TRBJ1-6
v_call: TRBV6-6
clone_size: -

cdr3_nt: TGTGCCAGCAGTGATCTTGCGGGACTACTCACCGGGGAGCTGTTTTTT
cdr3_aa: CASSDLAGLLTGELFF
d_call: TRBD2
j_call: TRBJ2-2
v_call: TRBV28
clone_size: -

cdr3_nt: TGTGCCAGCAGTATCCTAGCGGCCTATACCTACAATGAGCAGTTCTTC
cdr3_aa: CASSILAAYTYNEQFF
d_call: TRBD2
j_call: TRBJ2-1
v_call: TRBV28
clone_size: -

cdr3_nt: TGTGCCAGCAGCCGGTCCGGGACAGGGACATACAATGAGCAGTTCTTC
cdr3_aa: CASSRSGTGTYNEQFF
d_call: TRBD1
j_call: TRBJ2-1
v_call: TRBV14
clone_size: -

cdr3_nt: TGCAGCGTTGTAGTATTCACGGGACTAGGCTACAATGAGCAGTTCTTC
cdr3_aa: CSVVVFTGLGYNEQFF
d_call: TRBD2
j_call: TRBJ2-1
v_call: TRBV29-1
clone_size: -

cdr3_nt: TGTGCCAGCAGCTTAGGGCCTCGGGCGGGGGGCACAGATACGCAGTATTTT
cdr3_aa: CASSLGPRAGGTDTQYF
d_call: TRBD2
j_call: TRBJ2-3
v_call: TRBV11-2
clone_size: -

cdr3_nt: TGTGCCAGCAGCTTGTGGGTAGCCCAAGAGACCCAGTACTTC
cdr3_aa: CASSLWVAQETQYF
d_call: -
j_call: TRBJ2-5
v_call: TRBV5-6
clone_size: -

cdr3_nt: TGTGCCAGCAGCTCCGGTGGGAACACTGAAGCTTTCTTT
cdr3_aa: CASSSGGNTEAFF
d_call: -
j_call: TRBJ1-1
v_call: TRBV11-2
clone_size: -

cdr3_nt: TGTGCCAGCTCACCAGGATCGAGCGGGAGATGGGTAGAGACCCAGTACTTC
cdr3_aa: CASSPGSSGRWVETQYF
d_call: TRBD2
j_call: TRBJ2-5
v_call: TRBV18
clone_size: -

cdr3_nt: TGTGCCAGCAGTGCCACGGTTCCCGGGACAGGCCGCTATGGCTACACCTTC
cdr3_aa: CASSATVPGTGRYGYTF
d_call: TRBD1
j_call: TRBJ1-2
v_call: TRBV25-1
clone_size: -

cdr3_nt: TGCGCCAGCAGCCAAGAGGGGGACAGGGGGAACACCGGGGAGCTGTTTTTT
cdr3_aa: CASSQEGDRGNTGELFF
d_call: TRBD1
j_call: TRBJ2-2
v_call: TRBV4-3
clone_size: -

cdr3_nt: TGTGCCAGCAGCCTTGACAGTGCCACTGAAGCTTTCTTT
cdr3_aa: CASSLDSATEAFF
d_call: -
j_call: TRBJ1-1
v_call: TRBV5-4
clone_size: -

cdr3_nt: TGTGCCTGGAGCGCCGGACAGGAGATAAACATTCAGTACTTC
cdr3_aa: CAWSAGQEINIQYF
d_call: TRBD1
j_call: TRBJ2-4
v_call: TRBV30
clone_size: -

cdr3_nt: TGCAGTGCTGAGCAGCGTGGTGAGCAGTTCTTC
cdr3_aa: CSAEQRGEQFF
d_call: -
j_call: TRBJ2-1
v_call: TRBV20-1
clone_size: -

cdr3_nt: TGTGCCAGCAGTTACAGCAGGGCTTCCTTCTATGGCTACACCTTC
cdr3_aa: CASSYSRASFYGYTF
d_call: -
j_call: TRBJ1-2
v_call: TRBV6-2/TRBV6-3
clone_size: once

cdr3_nt: TGTGCCACCAGTACCTCCGGGACAGGGAGATACAATGAGCAGTTCTTC
cdr3_aa: CATSTSGTGRYNEQFF
d_call: TRBD1
j_call: TRBJ2-1
v_call: TRBV24-1
clone_size: -

cdr3_nt: TGTGCCAGCAGTGACACGGGACATCTAAATGAAAAACTGTTTTTT
cdr3_aa: CASSDTGHLNEKLFF
d_call: -
j_call: TRBJ1-4
v_call: TRBV6-1
clone_size: -

cdr3_nt: TGTGCCAGTGGACAGGGGCCGAAGACCCAGTACTTC
cdr3_aa: CASGQGPKTQYF
d_call: TRBD1
j_call: TRBJ2-5
v_call: TRBV19
clone_size: -

cdr3_nt: TGTGCCAGCAGAGCCCTCCAATACAGGGGCGCGAACACCGGGGAGCTGTTTTTT
cdr3_aa: CASRALQYRGANTGELFF
d_call: TRBD1
j_call: TRBJ2-2
v_call: TRBV27
clone_size: -

cdr3_nt: TGTGCCAGCAGCGTAGCGGGACTAGCGGGACTGGGCGAGCAGTACTTC
cdr3_aa: CASSVAGLAGLGEQYF
d_call: TRBD2
j_call: TRBJ2-7
v_call: TRBV9
clone_size: -